Below are 14 T cell receptor beta chains sequenced from a single sample in a study of Ad26.COV2.S vaccination and SARS-CoV-2 variants (TCRdb year 2021). The treatment or condition label for this specimen denotes: around 19 received Ad26.COV2.S at low or high dose, single or two shots; roughly five received placebo; per-sample allocation not given. Repertoires of vaccine and placebo recipients were sequenced from samples taken on day 63 after the first injection. The library was produced with the immunoSEQ multiplex PCR assay. TCRdb obtained this table from immuneACCESS and retained in-frame rearrangements with V and J assigned. These tables miss some clones; where compared with another copy, unresolved V genes account for less than half of the shortfall, and the remainder is unexplained. Recorded for this sample are some 340,000 clones; roughly 80% of them occurred a single time. The ten biggest clones cover 2% to 2.5% of the sample.

This specimen was peripheral blood, taken in a trial of Ad26.COV2.S vaccine versus placebo. The receptors derive from a person aged 18 to 65 who received the Ad26.COV2.S COVID-19 vaccine or a placebo.

This chain connects TRBV19 to TRBJ1-5; the match to TRBD1 covers 9 bases. With 7 bases clipped from V and 4 bases from J, the junction kept 11 bases outside the gene matches. Germline values: CDR1 LNHDA, CDR2 SQIVND (reference sequence). The CDR3 runs to 16 residues. CDR3 DNA: TGTGCCAGTAACACAAACCGGGACAGGGATAATCAGCCCCAGCATTTT. It encodes CASNTNRDRDNQPQHF.

This rearrangement joins TRBV13 to TRBJ2-7, with TRBD1 identical over 8 bases. Losses at the gene ends were 6 bases for V and 5 bases for J; bases not matched to a gene: 9. This CDR3 region has 14 residues. The germline gives CDR1 PRHDT, CDR2 FYEKMQ (reference sequence). The DNA for the CDR3 is TGTGCCAGCAGTCCCGAGGACAGGGAGCACGAGCAGTACTTC. Protein sequence: CASSPEDREHEQYF.

The chain uses TRBV4-1 and TRBJ2-3, with 7 nucleotides matching TRBD2. CDR1 MGHRA and CDR2 YSYEKL come from the germline V gene. Losses at the gene ends were 3 bases for V and 2 bases for J; bases not matched to a gene: 11. This CDR3 has 17 residues. The CDR3 DNA reads as TGCGCCAGCAGCCAGCGGCGGCTAGCGGAGGTCACAGATACGCAGTATTTT. It encodes CASSQRRLAEVTDTQYF.

The chain joins TRBV9 to TRBJ2-2, with D possibly being TRBD2 (6 bases). The V end lost 4 bases, the J end lost 4 bases, and 14 bases lay between the germline ends. The length of the CDR3 is 15 residues. The germline gives CDR1 SGDLS, CDR2 YYNGEE. The chain's CDR3 is CASSPAGGLTGELFF. CDR3 nucleotides: TGTGCCAGCAGCCCGGCAGGAGGGCTCACCGGGGAGCTGTTTTTT.

V and J are TRBV6-5 and TRBJ1-5, with TRBD1 as a possible D gene (5 bases). The germline V gene has CDR1 MNHEY and CDR2 SVGAGI. Trimming pared 8 bases from V and 2 bases from J, leaving 10 bases between. This CDR3 comprises 13 residues. The CDR3 protein is CASQSRGNQPQHF. CDR3 sequence (DNA): TGTGCCAGCCAATCCAGGGGCAATCAGCCCCAGCATTTT.

This clone was counted between two and nine times. J is TRBJ1-1 and V is TRBV5-1; 7 bases fit TRBD1. V shed 4 bases and J 1 base; nucleotides not matched to a gene: 7. The CDR3 contains 15 residues. CDR1 is SGHRS and CDR2 is YFSETQ in the germline V gene. The CDR3 sequence is CASSRGGTENTEAFF. As DNA, the CDR3 is TGCGCCAGCAGCCGCGGCGGGACAGAGAACACTGAAGCTTTCTTT.

The genes are TRBV5-4 and TRBJ2-3; 10 bases line up with TRBD2. This CDR3 has 19 amino acids. Germline V CDR1 and CDR2: SGHNT, YYREEE (reference sequence). V lost 6 bases to trimming and J lost 1 base; unmatched junction nucleotides: 17. The DNA for the CDR3 is TGTGCCAGCACCGCCGGTCAGCGGGGGGGCCCCGAAGGCACAGATACGCAGTATTTT. It codes for CASTAGQRGGPEGTDTQYF. Filled out from reference TRBV5-4 and TRBJ2-3, the complete variable domain reads ETGVTQSPTHLIKTRGQQVTLRCSSQSGHNTVSWYQQALGQGPQFIFQYYREEENGRGNFPPRFSGLQFPNYSSELNVNALELDDSALYLCASTAGQRGGPEGTDTQYFGPGTRLTVL.

The chain employs TRBV10-3 and TRBJ2-7; TRBD1 aligns across 7 bases. Trimming at V came to 10 bases and at J to 5 bases, leaving 11 bases not matched to a gene. The CDR3 is 13 amino acids. In germline, CDR1 is ENHRY, CDR2 SYGVKD. CDR3 coding DNA: TGTGCCACCGCCGGGACAGTGAGGGACGAGCAGTACTTC. This encodes CATAGTVRDEQYF.

This rearrangement joins TRBV5-1 to TRBJ2-2; D possibly corresponds to TRBD2 (6 bases). This CDR3 region has 13 residues. Germline lookup yields CDR1 SGHRS and CDR2 YFSETQ. Trimming left V 3 bases short and J 7 bases short, with 10 bases between. The CDR3 loop reads CASSYQGGGELFF. The CDR3 nucleotides read TGCGCCAGCAGCTATCAGGGAGGCGGGGAGCTGTTTTTT. The complete variable domain, with remaining parts taken from reference TRBV5-1 and TRBJ2-2, reads KAGVTQTPRYLIKTRGQQVTLSCSPISGHRSVSWYQQTPGQGLQFLFEYFSETQRNKGNFPGRFSGRQFSNSRSEMNVSTLELGDSALYLCASSYQGGGELFFGEGSRLTVL.

This clone showed up just once. The chain uses TRBV10-3 and TRBJ1-6; D possibly corresponds to TRBD1 (5 bases). This CDR3 contains 12 residues. Trimming left V 8 bases short and J 7 bases short, with 9 bases between. CDR1 is ENHRY and CDR2 is SYGVKD in the germline V gene. CDR3 DNA sequence: TGTGCCATCTGGGACTCAAATTCACCCCTCCACTTT. It specifies CAIWDSNSPLHF.

This chain joins TRBV4-1 and TRBJ1-5; no firm D call. Trimming took off 0 bases at V and 2 bases at J, with 17 bases between the two ends. CDR1 and CDR2 from the germline V gene are MGHRA and YSYEKL. The CDR3 contains 18 residues. The CDR3 DNA reads as TGCGCCAGCAGCCAAGAACCCCAAACCTTGATGGGCAATCAGCCCCAGCATTTT. Encoded protein: CASSQEPQTLMGNQPQHF.

The CDR3 loop reads CASSLGAGRRYEQYF. The CDR3 DNA is TGTGCCAGCAGCTTGGGGGCAGGGAGGCGGTACGAGCAGTACTTC. This chain joins TRBV5-6 and TRBJ2-7; D is possibly TRBD2 (6 bases). CDR3 length: 15 amino acids. Germline V gene sequence: CDR1 SGHDT, CDR2 YYEEEE. V was pared by 0 bases and J by 4 bases, with 14 bases between.

This clone showed up just once. This sequence joins TRBV9 and TRBJ1-4; 7 bases fit TRBD1. CDR1 is SGDLS, CDR2 YYNGEE, per germline. The junction had 7 bases not matched to a gene; V was cut back by 4 bases and J by 4 bases. The length of the CDR3 is 15 residues. The CDR3 sequence is CASSTTGQSNEKLFF. CDR3 nucleotide sequence: TGTGCCAGCAGCACCACGGGACAGAGTAATGAAAAACTGTTTTTT.

The chain joins TRBV11-2 to TRBJ2-7; tentatively, D is TRBD2 (6 bases). Trimming left V 3 bases short and J 7 bases short, with 7 bases between. CDR1 and CDR2 (germline): SGHAT, FQNNGV. The CDR3 runs 11 residues. The DNA of the CDR3 is TGTGCCAGCAGCTTCGGGGGAGAGCAGTACTTC. This sequence encodes CASSFGGEQYF.